This T cell receptor (beta chain) stems from a study of post-analysis software for immune sequencing data. Across the study: The disease courses spanned relapsing-remitting, secondary progressive and progressive-relapsing forms of multiple sclerosis.

Worth noting for this clonotype: The antigen remains unidentified.

The TCR beta cDNA libraries contained unique molecular identifiers. Roughly 500,000 cDNA molecules were obtained per 1 to 10 million input T cells. MiXCR was run by TCRdb on the PCR reads, yielding one entry per CDR3 protein. This table has around 260,000 distinct CDR3 sequences, about 38% appearing once. Study-wide points: The study found significantly lower normalized Chao1 diversity in multiple sclerosis patients than in controls. In patients, TRBV5-6, TRBV5-1 and TRBV20-1 belonged to five or six TRBV segments found more frequently than in controls.

The CDR3 consists of 15 residues. V dropped 7 bases and J dropped 4 bases, with 19 bases sitting between them. CDR1 and CDR2 (germline): SNHLY, FYNNEI. The chain carries TRBV2 and TRBJ1-2; D is unresolved. The clonotype comes from a girl aged 10 to 17 with multiple sclerosis. The specimen was blood. The CDR3 sequence is CASMPELHFRYGYTF. CDR3 nucleotide sequence: TGTGCCAGCATGCCAGAACTTCATTTCCGCTATGGCTACACCTTC.